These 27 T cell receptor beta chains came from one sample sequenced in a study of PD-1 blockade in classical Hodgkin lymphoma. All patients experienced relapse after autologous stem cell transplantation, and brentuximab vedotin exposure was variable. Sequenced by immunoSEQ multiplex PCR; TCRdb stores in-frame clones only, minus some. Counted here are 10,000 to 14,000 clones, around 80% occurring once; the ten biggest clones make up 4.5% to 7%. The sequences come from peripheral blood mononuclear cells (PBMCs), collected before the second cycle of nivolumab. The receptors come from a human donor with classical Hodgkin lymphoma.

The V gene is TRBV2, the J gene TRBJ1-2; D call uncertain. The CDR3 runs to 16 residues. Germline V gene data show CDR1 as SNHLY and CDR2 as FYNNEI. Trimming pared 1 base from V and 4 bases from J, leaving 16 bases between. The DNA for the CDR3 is TGTGCCAGCAGTGAAGGAGGGAGGGTTCGCGTCTATGGCTACACCTTC. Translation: CASSEGGRVRVYGYTF.

CDR3 DNA: TGTGCCAGCAGCTTCCGACTAGGGATCACAGATACGCAGTATTTT. Amino acids: CASSFRLGITDTQYF. The chain uses TRBV7-6 and TRBJ2-3; D may be TRBD2 (6 bases). Germline loops: CDR1 SGHVS, CDR2 FNYEAQ. Trimming took 3 bases from V and 2 from J, leaving 12 bases between them. This CDR3 is built from 15 residues.

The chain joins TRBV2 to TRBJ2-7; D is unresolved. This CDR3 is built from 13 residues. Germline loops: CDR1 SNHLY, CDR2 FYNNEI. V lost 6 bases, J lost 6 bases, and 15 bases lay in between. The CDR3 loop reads CASSPRLGSEQYF. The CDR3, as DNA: TGTGCCAGCAGCCCACGCCTCGGATCCGAGCAGTACTTC.

This chain's CDR3 is CANTLDTEETQYF. The DNA of the CDR3 is TGTGCCAACACTCTTGACACTGAAGAGACCCAGTACTTC. This rearrangement joins TRBV27 to TRBJ2-5; no firm D call. With 10 bases removed from V and 3 bases from J, the gap between germline ends came to 15 bases. The CDR3 length is 13 residues. The germline V gene encodes CDR1 MNHEY and CDR2 SMNVEV (reference sequence).

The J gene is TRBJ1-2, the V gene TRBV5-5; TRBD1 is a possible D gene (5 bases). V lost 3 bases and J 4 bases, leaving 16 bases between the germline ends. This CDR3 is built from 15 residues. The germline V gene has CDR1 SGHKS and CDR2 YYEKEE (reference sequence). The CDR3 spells CASSSYGASFYGYTF. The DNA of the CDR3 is TGTGCCAGCAGCTCTTATGGGGCTTCCTTCTATGGCTACACCTTC.

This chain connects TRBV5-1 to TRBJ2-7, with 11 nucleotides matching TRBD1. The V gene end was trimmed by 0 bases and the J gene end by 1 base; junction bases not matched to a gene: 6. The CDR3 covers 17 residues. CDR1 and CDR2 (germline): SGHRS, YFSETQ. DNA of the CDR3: TGCGCCAGCAGCTTGGAGCCCAGGGACAGGGGGTCCTACGAGCAGTACTTC. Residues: CASSLEPRDRGSYEQYF.

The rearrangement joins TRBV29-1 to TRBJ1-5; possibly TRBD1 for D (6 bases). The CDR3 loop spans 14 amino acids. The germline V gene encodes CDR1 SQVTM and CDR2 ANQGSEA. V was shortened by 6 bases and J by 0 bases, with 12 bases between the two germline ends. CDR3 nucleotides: TGCAGCGTGGCTCAGGGACATAGCAATCAGCCCCAGCATTTT. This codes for CSVAQGHSNQPQHF.

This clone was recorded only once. The CDR3 DNA follows: TGTGCCAGCAGTGATTCGAGGGCTTATTGGGATAATGAGCAGTTCTTC. It codes for CASSDSRAYWDNEQFF. The rearrangement joins TRBV25-1 to TRBJ2-1, with D perhaps matching TRBD2 (5 bases). CDR1 is MGHDK, CDR2 SYGVNS, per germline. The V end was cut by 3 bases, the J end by 7 bases, with 19 bases between. The CDR3 runs to 16 residues.

The CDR3 protein is CASSLMGSEFF. CDR3 nucleotide sequence: TGTGCCAGCAGCTTGATGGGTAGTGAATTCTTC. V is TRBV7-9 and J is TRBJ2-1; D is unresolved. The CDR3 is made up of 11 amino acids. The germline V gene encodes CDR1 SEHNR and CDR2 FQNEAQ (reference sequence). V lost 3 bases, J lost 16 bases, and 13 bases lay in between.

The CDR3 region has the DNA TGTGCCAGCAGCTTGAGGCAAGAGACCCAGTACTTC. Amino acid sequence: CASSLRQETQYF. This sequence joins TRBV5-6 and TRBJ2-5; no reliable D call. CDR1 and CDR2 from the germline V gene are SGHDT and YYEEEE. V lost 1 base to trimming and J lost 2 bases, with 3 bases between them. The CDR3 sequence is 12 residues long.

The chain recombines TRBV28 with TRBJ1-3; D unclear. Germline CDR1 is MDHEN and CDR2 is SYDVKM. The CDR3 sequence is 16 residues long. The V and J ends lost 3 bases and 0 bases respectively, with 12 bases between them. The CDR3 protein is CASSFFREPSGNTIYF. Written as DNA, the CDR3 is TGTGCCAGCAGTTTCTTTAGGGAACCCTCTGGAAACACCATATATTTT.

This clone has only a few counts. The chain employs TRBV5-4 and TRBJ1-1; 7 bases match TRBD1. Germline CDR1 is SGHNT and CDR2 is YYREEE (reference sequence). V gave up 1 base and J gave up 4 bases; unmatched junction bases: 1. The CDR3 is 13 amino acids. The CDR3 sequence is CASSLKGATEAFF. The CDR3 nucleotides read TGTGCCAGCAGCTTGAAGGGGGCCACTGAAGCTTTCTTT.

CDR3 residues: CASSFGGLNTEAFF. Written as DNA, the CDR3 is TGTGCCAGCAGCTTTGGGGGGCTGAACACTGAAGCTTTCTTT. This chain links TRBV7-9 with TRBJ1-1; perhaps TRBD1 as D (6 bases). The CDR3 consists of 14 residues. The V end lost 3 bases, the J end lost 0 bases, and 8 bases lay between the germline ends. In germline, CDR1 is SEHNR, CDR2 FQNEAQ (reference sequence).

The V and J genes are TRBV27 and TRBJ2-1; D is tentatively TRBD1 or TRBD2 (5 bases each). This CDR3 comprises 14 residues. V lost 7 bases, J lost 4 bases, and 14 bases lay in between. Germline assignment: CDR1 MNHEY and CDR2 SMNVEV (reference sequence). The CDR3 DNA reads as TGTGCCAGCATTGGGGGTTTGGGGTACAATGAGCAGTTCTTC. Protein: CASIGGLGYNEQFF.

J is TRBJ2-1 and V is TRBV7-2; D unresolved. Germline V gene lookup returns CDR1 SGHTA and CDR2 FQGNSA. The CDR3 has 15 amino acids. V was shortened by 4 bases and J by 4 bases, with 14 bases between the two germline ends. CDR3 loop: CASSYSPTSYNEQFF. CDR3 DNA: TGTGCCAGCAGCTACAGTCCGACTTCTTACAATGAGCAGTTCTTC. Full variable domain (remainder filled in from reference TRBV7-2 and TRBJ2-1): GAGVSQSPSNKVTEKGKDVELRCDPISGHTALYWYRQSLGQGLEFLIYFQGNSAPDKSGLPSDRFSAERTGGSVSTLTIQRTQQEDSAVYLCASSYSPTSYNEQFFGPGTRLTVL.

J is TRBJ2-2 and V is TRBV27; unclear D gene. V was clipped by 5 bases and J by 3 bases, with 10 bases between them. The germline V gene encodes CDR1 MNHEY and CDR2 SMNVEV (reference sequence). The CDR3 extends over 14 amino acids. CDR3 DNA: TGTGCCAGCAGTCTGGACCTTTACACCGGGGAGCTGTTTTTT. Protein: CASSLDLYTGELFF.

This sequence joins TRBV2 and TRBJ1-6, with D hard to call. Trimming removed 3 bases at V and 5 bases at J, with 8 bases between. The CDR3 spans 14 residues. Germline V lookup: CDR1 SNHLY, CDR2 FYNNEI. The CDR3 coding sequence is TGTGCCAGCAGTGATCTACAGAATAATTCACCCCTCCACTTT. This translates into CASSDLQNNSPLHF.

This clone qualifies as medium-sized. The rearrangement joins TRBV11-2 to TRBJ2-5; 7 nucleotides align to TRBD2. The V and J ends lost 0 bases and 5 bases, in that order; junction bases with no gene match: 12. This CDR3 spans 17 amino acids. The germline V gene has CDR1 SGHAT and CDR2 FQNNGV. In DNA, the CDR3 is TGTGCCAGCAGCTTAGAAGCGGGGATCTCCCTGGGGGAGACCCAGTACTTC. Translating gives CASSLEAGISLGETQYF.

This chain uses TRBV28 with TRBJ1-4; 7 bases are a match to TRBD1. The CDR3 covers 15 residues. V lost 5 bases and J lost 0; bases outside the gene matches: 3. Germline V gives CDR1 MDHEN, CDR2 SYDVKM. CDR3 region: CASSKTGATNEKLFF. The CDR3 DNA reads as TGTGCCAGCAGTAAAACAGGGGCAACTAATGAAAAACTGTTTTTT. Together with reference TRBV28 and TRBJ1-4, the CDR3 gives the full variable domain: DVKVTQSSRYLVKRTGEKVFLECVQDMDHENMFWYRQDPGLGLRLIYFSYDVKMKEKGDIPEGYSVSREKKERFSLILESASTNQTSMYLCASSKTGATNEKLFFGSGTQLSVL.

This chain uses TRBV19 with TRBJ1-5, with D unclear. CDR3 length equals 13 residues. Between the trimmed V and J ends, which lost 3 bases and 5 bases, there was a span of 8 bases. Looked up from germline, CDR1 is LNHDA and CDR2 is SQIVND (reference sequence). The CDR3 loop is CASSIMGDQPQHF. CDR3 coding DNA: TGTGCCAGTAGTATTATGGGAGATCAGCCCCAGCATTTT.

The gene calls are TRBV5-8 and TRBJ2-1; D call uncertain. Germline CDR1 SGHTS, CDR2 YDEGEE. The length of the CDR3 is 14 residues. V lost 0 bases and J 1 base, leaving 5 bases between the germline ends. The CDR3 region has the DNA TGTGCCAGCAGCTTGGTGGAATCCTACAATGAGCAGTTCTTC. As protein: CASSLVESYNEQFF.

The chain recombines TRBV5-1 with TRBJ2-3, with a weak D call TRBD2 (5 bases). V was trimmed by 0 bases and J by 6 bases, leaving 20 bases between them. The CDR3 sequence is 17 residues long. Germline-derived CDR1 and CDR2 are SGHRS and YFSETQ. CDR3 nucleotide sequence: TGCGCCAGCAGCTTGGGTCAATTCCCCCCGTCGGGGGATACGCAGTATTTT. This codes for CASSLGQFPPSGDTQYF. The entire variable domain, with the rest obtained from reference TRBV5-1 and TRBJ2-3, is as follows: KAGVTQTPRYLIKTRGQQVTLSCSPISGHRSVSWYQQTPGQGLQFLFEYFSETQRNKGNFPGRFSGRQFSNSRSEMNVSTLELGDSALYLCASSLGQFPPSGDTQYFGPGTRLTVL.

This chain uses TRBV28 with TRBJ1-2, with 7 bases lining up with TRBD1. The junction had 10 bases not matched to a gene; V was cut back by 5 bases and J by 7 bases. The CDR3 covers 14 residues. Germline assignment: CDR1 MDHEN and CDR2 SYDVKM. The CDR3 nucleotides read TGTGCCAGCAGTCTCTCGACAGGGTGGTCTGGCTACACCTTC. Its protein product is CASSLSTGWSGYTF.

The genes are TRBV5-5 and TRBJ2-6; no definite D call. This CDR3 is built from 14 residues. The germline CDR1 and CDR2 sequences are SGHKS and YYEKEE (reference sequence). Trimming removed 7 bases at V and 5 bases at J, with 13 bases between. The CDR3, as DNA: TGTGCCAGCCTCGCACAAAGTCGGGCCAACGTCCTGACTTTC. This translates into CASLAQSRANVLTF.

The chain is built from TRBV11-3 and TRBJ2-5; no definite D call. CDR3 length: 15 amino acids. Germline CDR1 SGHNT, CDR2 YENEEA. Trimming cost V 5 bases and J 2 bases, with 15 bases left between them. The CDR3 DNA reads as TGTGCCAGCAGCGCTGTGGCAGGTCCTCAAGAGACCCAGTACTTC. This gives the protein CASSAVAGPQETQYF.

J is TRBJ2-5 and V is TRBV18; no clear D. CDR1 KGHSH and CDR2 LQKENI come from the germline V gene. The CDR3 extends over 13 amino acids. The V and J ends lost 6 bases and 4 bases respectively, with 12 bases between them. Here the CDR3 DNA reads TGTGCCAGCTCGGCTCTGGCAGGAGAGACCCAGTACTTC. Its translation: CASSALAGETQYF.

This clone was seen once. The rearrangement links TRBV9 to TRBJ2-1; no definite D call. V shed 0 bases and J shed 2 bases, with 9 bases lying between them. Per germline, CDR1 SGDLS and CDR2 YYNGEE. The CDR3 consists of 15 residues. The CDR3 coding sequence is TGTGCCAGCAGCGTAGAGGCTAGTGCCTACAATGAGCAGTTCTTC. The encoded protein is CASSVEASAYNEQFF.